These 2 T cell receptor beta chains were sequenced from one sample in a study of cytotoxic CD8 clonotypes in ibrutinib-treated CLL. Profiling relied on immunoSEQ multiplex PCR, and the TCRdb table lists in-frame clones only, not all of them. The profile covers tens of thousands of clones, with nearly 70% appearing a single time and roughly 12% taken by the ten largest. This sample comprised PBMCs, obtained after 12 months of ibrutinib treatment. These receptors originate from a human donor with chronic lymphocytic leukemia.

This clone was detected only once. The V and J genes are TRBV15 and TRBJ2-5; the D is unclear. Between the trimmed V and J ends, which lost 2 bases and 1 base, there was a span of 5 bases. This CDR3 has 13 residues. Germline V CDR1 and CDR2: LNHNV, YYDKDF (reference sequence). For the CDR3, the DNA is TGTGCCACCAGCAGAAACAGCCAAGAGACCCAGTACTTC. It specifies CATSRNSQETQYF.

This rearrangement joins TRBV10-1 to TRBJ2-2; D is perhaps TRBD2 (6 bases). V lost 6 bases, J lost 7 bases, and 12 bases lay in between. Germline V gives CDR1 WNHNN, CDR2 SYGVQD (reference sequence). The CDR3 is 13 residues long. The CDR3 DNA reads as TGCGCCAGCAGATCGGAGGGCCGCGGGGAGCTGTTTTTT. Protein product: CASRSEGRGELFF.